These 30 T cell receptor beta chains came from one sample sequenced in a study of T cell changes during pregnancy in multiple sclerosis. Profiling relied on immunoSEQ multiplex PCR, and the TCRdb table lists in-frame clones only, not all of them. Among about 46,000 clones listed, 85% to 95% were seen once. This sample comprised CD4+ T cells from peripheral blood mononuclear cells, obtained in the second trimester of pregnancy. The source is a female donor in good health, enrolled as a control in a pregnancy study.

The chain is built from TRBV7-2 and TRBJ1-4, with TRBD1 matching 8 bases. Germline V gene data show CDR1 as SGHTA and CDR2 as FQGNSA. CDR3 length: 14 amino acids. With V trimmed by 3 bases and J by 6 bases, 3 bases remained unmatched. DNA for the CDR3: TGTGCCAGCAGCTTCCAGACAGGGGATGAAAAACTGTTTTTT. Encoded protein: CASSFQTGDEKLFF.

This clone was seen once. V gene TRBV5-4 combines with J gene TRBJ1-1, with a tentative D call TRBD1 (6 bases). The CDR3 spans 14 residues. CDR1 and CDR2 from the germline V gene are SGHNT and YYREEE (reference sequence). The V end was cut by 4 bases, the J end by 1 base, with 11 bases between. The DNA for the CDR3 is TGTGCCAGCAGCAGAAAGACAGGGAACACTGAAGCTTTCTTT. It translates to CASSRKTGNTEAFF.

The V and J genes are TRBV10-3 and TRBJ1-1; 7 positions match TRBD1. This CDR3 is built from 13 residues. Trimming at V came to 5 bases and at J to 6 bases, leaving 6 bases not matched to a gene. The germline gives CDR1 ENHRY, CDR2 SYGVKD. The CDR3 DNA reads as TGTGCCATCAGTAGACAGGGAGGAGCTGAAGCTTTCTTT. This codes for CAISRQGGAEAFF.

The chain employs TRBV7-2 and TRBJ1-4; TRBD1 might be the D (6 bases). The CDR3 length is 14 residues. V was shortened by 7 bases and J by 4 bases, with 13 bases between the two germline ends. Looked up from germline, CDR1 is SGHTA and CDR2 is FQGNSA. CDR3 loop: CASTWGPINEKLFF. The CDR3 DNA sequence: TGTGCCAGCACCTGGGGGCCCATTAATGAAAAACTGTTTTTT. The full variable domain, its missing parts supplied by reference TRBV7-2 and TRBJ1-4, is GAGVSQSPSNKVTEKGKDVELRCDPISGHTALYWYRQSLGQGLEFLIYFQGNSAPDKSGLPSDRFSAERTGGSVSTLTIQRTQQEDSAVYLCASTWGPINEKLFFGSGTQLSVL.

The chain is built from TRBV30 and TRBJ1-6; TRBD1 agrees at 10 bases. V lost 5 bases, J lost 9 bases, and 10 bases stayed unmatched. The CDR3 is 15 residues long. Germline CDR1 is GTSNPN and CDR2 is SVGIG (reference sequence). The CDR3 reads CAWGRMGQGISPLHF. CDR3 sequence (DNA): TGTGCCTGGGGGAGGATGGGACAGGGGATTTCACCCCTCCACTTT.

The chain uses TRBV19 and TRBJ2-7; D may be TRBD1 (6 bases). Germline V gives CDR1 LNHDA, CDR2 SQIVND (reference sequence). The CDR3 runs to 15 residues. Between the trimmed V and J ends, which lost 3 bases and 7 bases, there was a span of 19 bases. CDR3: CASSIGTSTPREQYF. The CDR3 DNA reads as TGTGCCAGTAGTATCGGGACAAGTACCCCCCGGGAGCAGTACTTC.

The J gene is TRBJ2-3, the V gene TRBV6-5, with 12 bases that match TRBD2. CDR1 is MNHEY, CDR2 SVGAGI, per germline. Trimming cost V 4 bases and J 2 bases; bases outside gene matches: 4. The CDR3 sequence is 16 residues long. CDR3 in amino acids: CASSLTSGGPTDTQYF. The CDR3 DNA reads as TGTGCCAGCAGTTTAACTAGCGGGGGGCCCACAGATACGCAGTATTTT.

This chain connects TRBV5-1 to TRBJ1-2, with 7 bases lining up with TRBD1. The trim removed 4 bases at V and 3 bases at J, leaving 9 bases unmatched. The CDR3 sequence is 15 residues long. CDR1 is SGHRS, CDR2 YFSETQ, per germline. The CDR3 coding sequence is TGCGCCAGCAGCGAGACAGGGCAGGGATACTATGGCTACACCTTC. This gives the protein CASSETGQGYYGYTF.

This chain links TRBV18 with TRBJ1-1; tentative D call: TRBD1 (6 bases). This CDR3 comprises 15 residues. The germline V gene encodes CDR1 KGHSH and CDR2 LQKENI. The V end lost 1 base, the J end lost 5 bases, and 14 bases lay between the germline ends. CDR3: CASSPQQGSWTEAFF. The CDR3 bases are TGTGCCAGCTCACCACAGCAGGGGTCATGGACTGAAGCTTTCTTT.

The chain uses TRBV4-2 and TRBJ2-3, with D tentatively TRBD2 (6 bases). The length of the CDR3 is 16 residues. Trimming shortened V by 7 bases and J by 2 bases, and 19 bases separated the two germline ends. Germline V lookup: CDR1 LGHNA, CDR2 YNFKEQ. CDR3 sequence reads: CASTRDSSVFTDTQYF. The CDR3 bases are TGTGCCAGCACTCGGGACTCGAGTGTTTTCACAGATACGCAGTATTTT.

V usage is TRBV5-1 and J usage is TRBJ2-3; a weak D match, TRBD2 (7 bases). V lost 2 bases to trimming and J lost 7 bases, with 20 bases between them. Germline V lookup: CDR1 SGHRS, CDR2 YFSETQ. This CDR3 has 16 amino acids. The CDR3 spells CASSFLVRGPENTQYF. In DNA, the CDR3 is TGCGCCAGCAGCTTCCTGGTGCGGGGGCCCGAAAATACGCAGTATTTT.

The chain is built from TRBV5-6 and TRBJ1-4; no clear D gene. The CDR3 has 13 amino acids. Trimming took 4 bases from V and 2 from J, leaving 6 bases between them. Germline CDR1 is SGHDT and CDR2 is YYEEEE. The CDR3 reads CASSPSTNEKLFF. The CDR3 coding sequence is TGTGCCAGCAGCCCCTCGACTAATGAAAAACTGTTTTTT.

This clone appeared a single time. The chain employs TRBV15 and TRBJ2-1; 11 positions agree with TRBD1. Germline trimming cut 2 bases from V and 9 bases from J; bases unmatched to any gene: 9. Germline CDR1 is LNHNV and CDR2 is YYDKDF (reference sequence). This CDR3 is 16 amino acids long. The CDR3 loop reads CATSRPGQGALGEQFF. The CDR3 nucleotides are TGTGCCACCAGCAGACCCGGACAGGGGGCCCTCGGTGAGCAGTTCTTC.

This rearrangement joins TRBV14 to TRBJ1-1; possibly TRBD1 for D (6 bases). This CDR3 has 16 amino acids. In germline, CDR1 is SGHDN, CDR2 FVKESK. V lost 4 bases and J lost 4, with 19 bases in between. Here the CDR3 reads CASSRMFTGGGTEAFF. In DNA form, the CDR3 reads TGTGCCAGCAGCCGCATGTTTACGGGAGGGGGCACTGAAGCTTTCTTT.

The chain joins TRBV5-1 to TRBJ2-2; 8 bases are shared with TRBD1. The CDR3 covers 17 residues. The germline V gene has CDR1 SGHRS and CDR2 YFSETQ. V lost 0 bases to trimming and J lost 1 base; unmatched junction nucleotides: 5. The CDR3 coding sequence is TGCGCCAGCAGCTTGGGTGGGGGACAGGAGAACACCGGGGAGCTGTTTTTT. Translating it yields CASSLGGGQENTGELFF.

V gene TRBV11-2 combines with J gene TRBJ1-2; D is perhaps TRBD1 (5 bases). Trimming left V 5 bases short and J 0 bases short, with 7 bases between. Germline V gene lookup returns CDR1 SGHAT and CDR2 FQNNGV. The CDR3 is 13 amino acids. CDR3 amino acids: CASSLQANYGYTF. The CDR3 DNA follows: TGTGCCAGCAGCCTACAGGCTAACTATGGCTACACCTTC.

V gene TRBV14 combines with J gene TRBJ2-3; D is unclear. The CDR3 has 13 residues. Germline CDR1 is SGHDN and CDR2 is FVKESK. Trimming pared 1 base from V and 4 bases from J, leaving 6 bases between. The CDR3: CASSQAGSDTQYF. Written as DNA, the CDR3 is TGTGCCAGCAGCCAAGCCGGGTCAGATACGCAGTATTTT.

The V call is TRBV6-6, the J call TRBJ2-3, with TRBD2 as a possible D gene (5 bases). CDR3 length equals 13 residues. Germline CDR1 MNHNY, CDR2 SVGAGI (reference sequence). Deletions cut 7 bases from V and 5 bases from J, with 13 bases between. CDR3 sequence reads: CASMVPGKDTQYF. Written as DNA, the CDR3 is TGTGCCAGCATGGTGCCGGGGAAAGATACGCAGTATTTT.

The rearrangement joins TRBV7-2 to TRBJ2-5; 7 positions match TRBD1. Looked up from germline, CDR1 is SGHTA and CDR2 is FQGNSA. Unmatched junction bases numbered 10, after V lost 4 bases and J lost 2 bases. This CDR3 has 16 residues. CDR3 coding DNA: TGTGCCAGCAGCTGGCAGCCGGGACAGATACAAGAGACCCAGTACTTC. This encodes CASSWQPGQIQETQYF.

J is TRBJ2-7 and V is TRBV18; D perhaps matches TRBD1 (6 bases). This CDR3 has 15 residues. CDR1 and CDR2 from the germline V gene are KGHSH and LQKENI. The germline V and J ends were trimmed by 4 bases and 0 bases, with 13 bases remaining between them. The CDR3 protein is CASSRTAHSSYEQYF. For the CDR3, the DNA is TGTGCCAGCTCACGGACAGCCCATAGCTCCTACGAGCAGTACTTC.

This chain uses TRBV4-3 with TRBJ2-7; possibly TRBD2 for D (8 bases). The CDR3 covers 18 residues. Germline V lookup: CDR1 LGHNA, CDR2 YSLEER. Deletions cut 4 bases from V and 4 bases from J, with 26 bases between. The CDR3 region is CASSRQGGWSGGSYEQYF. The CDR3 DNA reads TGCGCCAGCAGCCGTCAAGGGGGCTGGAGCGGGGGTTCTTACGAGCAGTACTTC.

V and J are TRBV7-9 and TRBJ2-1, with D unclear. The CDR3 runs to 12 residues. V lost 2 bases to trimming and J lost 7 bases, with 6 bases between them. The germline gives CDR1 SEHNR, CDR2 FQNEAQ (reference sequence). The CDR3 sequence: CASSLLLNEQFF. The CDR3 DNA reads TGTGCCAGCAGCTTACTTCTGAATGAGCAGTTCTTC.

The J gene is TRBJ1-1, the V gene TRBV9, with D perhaps TRBD1 (6 bases). This CDR3 comprises 14 residues. The V and J ends lost 3 bases and 0 bases respectively, with 9 bases between them. The germline V gene encodes CDR1 SGDLS and CDR2 YYNGEE. This CDR3 reads CASSGQVLNTEAFF. DNA of the CDR3: TGTGCCAGCAGCGGACAGGTCCTGAACACTGAAGCTTTCTTT. Full variable domain (rest looked up from reference TRBV9 and TRBJ1-1): DSGVTQTPKHLITATGQRVTLRCSPRSGDLSVYWYQQSLDQGLQFLIQYYNGEERAKGNILERFSAQQFPDLHSELNLSSLELGDSALYFCASSGQVLNTEAFFGQGTRLTVV.

This clone showed up just once. The J gene is TRBJ2-6, the V gene TRBV27; no reliable D call. V was trimmed by 4 bases and J by 0 bases, leaving 4 bases between them. The CDR3 extends over 14 amino acids. Germline CDR1 reads MNHEY; CDR2 reads SMNVEV (reference sequence). The chain's CDR3 is CASSSYSGANVLTF. The DNA of the CDR3 is TGTGCCAGCAGTTCCTACTCTGGGGCCAACGTCCTGACTTTC. The entire variable domain, with the rest obtained from reference TRBV27 and TRBJ2-6, is as follows: EAQVTQNPRYLITVTGKKLTVTCSQNMNHEYMSWYRQDPGLGLRQIYYSMNVEVTDKGDVPEGYKVSRKEKRNFPLILESPSPNQTSLYFCASSSYSGANVLTFGAGSRLTVL.

The chain employs TRBV10-3 and TRBJ2-2, with D tentatively TRBD2 (6 bases). Per germline, CDR1 ENHRY and CDR2 SYGVKD. This CDR3 spans 15 amino acids. The germline V and J ends were trimmed by 0 bases and 5 bases, with 10 bases remaining between them. The CDR3 spells CAISESTGGTGELFF. CDR3 DNA: TGTGCCATCAGTGAGTCGACCGGGGGAACCGGGGAGCTGTTTTTT.

This sequence joins TRBV7-2 and TRBJ1-2, with 7 bases fitting TRBD1. The germline V gene encodes CDR1 SGHTA and CDR2 FQGNSA. The CDR3 is 13 residues long. Germline trimming cut 5 bases from V and 6 bases from J; bases unmatched to any gene: 6. As DNA, the CDR3 is TGTGCCAGCAGCCGACAGGGAATCGATGGCTACACCTTC. Its translation: CASSRQGIDGYTF.

The chain combines TRBV19 with TRBJ1-3; D is undetermined. Germline V gene data show CDR1 as LNHDA and CDR2 as SQIVND (reference sequence). Trimming pared 0 bases from V and 0 bases from J, leaving 6 bases between. The CDR3 totals 15 residues. The chain's CDR3 is CASSIDRFSGNTIYF. CDR3 sequence (DNA): TGTGCCAGTAGTATAGATCGGTTCTCTGGAAACACCATATATTTT.

The CDR3 nucleotides are TGTGCCAGCAGCTTACCGGGACAACGTGGCTACACCTTC. Its protein product is CASSLPGQRGYTF. This chain links TRBV7-2 with TRBJ1-2, with D possibly TRBD1 on 6 matching bases. The CDR3 runs 13 residues. Germline V lookup: CDR1 SGHTA, CDR2 FQGNSA. V was clipped by 2 bases and J by 7 bases, with 11 bases between them.

This chain links TRBV6-6 with TRBJ1-5; unclear D gene. Trimming took off 6 bases at V and 5 bases at J, with 17 bases between the two ends. The CDR3 is 15 residues long. Germline CDR1 reads MNHNY; CDR2 reads SVGAGI (reference sequence). CDR3 residues: CASRPSYEGDQPQHF. CDR3 sequence (DNA): TGTGCCAGCAGACCCTCTTATGAAGGAGATCAGCCCCAGCATTTT.

J is TRBJ1-2 and V is TRBV4-3, with D tentatively TRBD1 (5 bases). Trimming stripped 0 bases from V and 0 bases from J, with 11 bases between. The CDR3 loop spans 16 amino acids. Looked up from germline, CDR1 is LGHNA and CDR2 is YSLEER. In nucleotides, the CDR3 is TGCGCCAGCAGCCAAGATGGGAGGGGACCTAACTATGGCTACACCTTC. Its protein is CASSQDGRGPNYGYTF.